One sample yielded the 5 T cell receptor beta chains listed below, sequenced in a study of blood T cells in healthy people across ages. Next came a second PCR, run for about 7 to 12 cycles, which used a sample-barcoded 5' primer along with a J-beta primer mix. MiXCR was run by TCRdb on the 5' RACE reads, yielding one entry per CDR3 protein. The table includes some 1.5 million distinct CDR3 sequences, 28% detected once. The sequenced sample consisted of blood. These receptors all come from a woman under 40 in good health.

This clonotype was found a few times. This chain connects TRBV20-1 to TRBJ2-1; 11 nucleotides align to TRBD2. The CDR3 is 15 amino acids. Trimming removed 3 bases from V and 3 bases from J; junction bases left unmatched: 4. Germline loops: CDR1 DFQATT, CDR2 SNEGSKA (reference sequence). CDR3 sequence (DNA): TGCAGTGCTAGGTCTAGCGGGGGGTACTACAATGAGCAGTTCTTC. Translating gives CSARSSGGYYNEQFF.

This clonotype was seen more than once but under ten times. The chain carries TRBV20-1 and TRBJ1-5; D might be TRBD1 (5 bases). Germline V CDR1 and CDR2: DFQATT, SNEGSKA (reference sequence). The CDR3 is 13 residues long. The CDR3, as DNA: TGCAGCGCCTCCGGGGCCACCAATCAGCCCCAGCATTTT. Translation gives CSASGATNQPQHF.

This clonotype was counted only a few times. This chain joins TRBV15 and TRBJ2-4; TRBD1 matches at 9 bases. This CDR3 region has 14 residues. Trimming removed 3 bases from V and 5 bases from J; junction bases left unmatched: 2. Germline V gene lookup returns CDR1 LNHNV and CDR2 YYDKDF (reference sequence). For the CDR3, the DNA is TGTGCCACCAGCAGGAGGACAGGGGAAAACATTCAGTACTTC. Translating gives CATSRRTGENIQYF.

This clonotype appeared a few times. V and J are TRBV10-3 and TRBJ2-5; a possible D gene is TRBD1 (6 bases). V was pared by 2 bases and J by 3 bases, with 7 bases between. The germline gives CDR1 ENHRY, CDR2 SYGVKD. CDR3 length equals 13 residues. Here the CDR3 reads CAISERTEETQYF. The CDR3 DNA sequence: TGTGCCATCAGTGAGAGGACAGAAGAGACCCAGTACTTC.

The genes are TRBV18 and TRBJ2-5; TRBD2 matches at 13 bases. Germline V CDR1 and CDR2: KGHSH, LQKENI. V was pared by 3 bases and J by 5 bases, with 12 bases of the junction left unmatched. CDR3 length: 18 amino acids. Here the CDR3 reads CASSPEIGLAGETETQYF. CDR3 coding DNA: TGTGCCAGCTCACCCGAAATCGGACTAGCGGGAGAGACTGAGACCCAGTACTTC.